Here is one TCR beta chain with its context. Profiling relied on immunoSEQ multiplex PCR, and the TCRdb table lists in-frame clones only, not all of them. The data hold about 170,000 clones, with about 85% observed a single time. Seattle researchers signed up patients amid active infection and tracked them longitudinally. The CDR3 totals 14 residues. Between the trimmed V and J ends, which lost 4 bases and 1 base, there was a span of 10 bases. Germline lookup yields CDR1 MNHEY and CDR2 SVGAGI. The sample belongs to a study of blood T cell repertoires in COVID-19. Study details: In each case, the material was cDNA or gDNA derived from T cells, B-cell-depleted T cells, or PBMCs.

The V and J genes are TRBV6-5 and TRBJ1-1; tentative D call: TRBD1 (6 bases). Sequenced material: peripheral blood. The clonotype was recovered from a woman aged 70-85 years with COVID-19, enrolled during active disease. The CDR3 DNA sequence: TGTGCCAGCAGTTTACAGGGTGAGAACACTGAAGCTTTCTTT. This sequence encodes CASSLQGENTEAFF.